This record covers a single T cell receptor beta chain. The sample is drawn from a study of blood T cell repertoires in COVID-19. Overall study context: From the United States, Italy and Spain came samples of acute and convalescent COVID-19. T cells, B-cell-depleted T cells, or PBMCs supplied cDNA or gDNA.

The CDR3 is 12 residues long. Germline V gene lookup returns CDR1 SGHRS and CDR2 YFSETQ. V lost 4 bases and J lost 12, with 16 bases in between. Authors' analysis steps: Amplification of reference gene primers was used by the study to estimate nucleated cell counts. TCRdb keeps only in-frame clones here, not all; method: immunoSEQ multiplex PCR. The V and J calls and the clone size are those of that table, but D and trimming were determined from the DNA. The table has tens of thousands of clones, around 87% seen once. The TCR comes from a man aged 40-55 years with active COVID-19. The specimen sequenced was peripheral blood. This chain uses TRBV5-1 with TRBJ1-2; TRBD1 might be the D (6 bases). The CDR3: CASSPKVQGNTF. DNA of the CDR3: TGCGCCAGCAGCCCCAAGGTACAGGGTAACACCTTC.